A single sample gave rise to the 10 T cell receptor beta chains below, sequenced in a study of T-cell memory formation after mild COVID-19. TCRdb independently ran MiXCR on the 5' RACE reads; one entry per CDR3 protein. The table has 45,000 or so distinct CDR3 sequences, roughly 7% seen once. The sequenced sample was PBMCs or a T cell subset sorted from them (not recorded which). The receptor source for this set is an adult who had mild COVID-19 (a few samples of this study predate the infection). Cell type and time point are not known.

The chain carries TRBV20-1 and TRBJ2-1; D may correspond to TRBD1 or TRBD2 (5 bases each). V lost 2 bases to trimming and J lost 1 base, with 18 bases between them. The CDR3 is 17 residues long. Looked up from germline, CDR1 is DFQATT and CDR2 is SNEGSKA (reference sequence). The chain's CDR3 is CSARHPRGLGSYNEQFF. The CDR3 DNA is TGCAGTGCTAGACACCCCCGGGGCCTTGGATCCTACAATGAGCAGTTCTTC.

This chain connects TRBV20-1 to TRBJ1-2, with TRBD1 matching 8 bases. The CDR3 spans 14 residues. Germline V gene lookup returns CDR1 DFQATT and CDR2 SNEGSKA (reference sequence). Trimming removed 6 bases from V and 4 bases from J; junction bases left unmatched: 10. The CDR3 nucleotides read TGCAGTGCAGCGGACAGGGAATCTGGCTATGGCTACACCTTC. It translates to CSAADRESGYGYTF.

With respect to this clonotype: A much bigger clone sits one base away, suggesting this may be a read error. This chain joins TRBV5-1 and TRBJ2-3; 10 bases are shared with TRBD2. Germline V gene lookup returns CDR1 SGHRS and CDR2 YFSETQ. This CDR3 has 16 residues. As DNA, the CDR3 is TGCGCCATCAGCTTGGCACTAGCGGGACGCACAGATACGCAGTATTTT. This gives the protein CAISLALAGRTDTQYF.

The chain uses TRBV4-1 and TRBJ1-1; no firm D call. Deletions cut 1 base from V and 0 bases from J, with 6 bases between. CDR3 length equals 14 residues. Germline V gene lookup returns CDR1 MGHRA and CDR2 YSYEKL. CDR3 region: CASSQGSVNTEAFF. In DNA, the CDR3 is TGCGCCAGCAGCCAAGGATCGGTGAACACTGAAGCTTTCTTT.

This clonotype was picked up a small number of times. V is TRBV9 and J is TRBJ2-1; D possibly matches TRBD1 or TRBD2 (7 bases each). This CDR3 comprises 17 residues. The V end was cut by 4 bases, the J end by 8 bases, with 25 bases between. CDR1 is SGDLS, CDR2 YYNGEE, per germline. CDR3 sequence reads: CASSLLGGDSMADEQFF. CDR3 sequence (DNA): TGTGCCAGCAGCCTCCTGGGGGGGGACAGCATGGCGGATGAGCAGTTCTTC.

A few counts support this clonotype. The gene calls are TRBV6-5 and TRBJ2-1; D is ambiguous. Germline V gene sequence: CDR1 MNHEY, CDR2 SVGAGI. This CDR3 is 14 amino acids long. The V end was cut by 2 bases, the J end by 6 bases, with 11 bases between. The CDR3 DNA reads as TGTGCCAGCAGTTACGGGCAGGTCAGCAATGAGCAGTTCTTC. Protein product: CASSYGQVSNEQFF.

The chain joins TRBV7-9 to TRBJ2-6; possible D gene TRBD1, 5 bases. Trimming took off 5 bases at V and 2 bases at J, with 19 bases between the two ends. Germline-derived CDR1 and CDR2 are SEHNR and FQNEAQ (reference sequence). CDR3 length: 18 residues. CDR3 nucleotide sequence: TGTGCCAGCAGCCCAGGGCCCATTCACCAGACTGGGGCCAACGTCCTGACTTTC. Residues: CASSPGPIHQTGANVLTF.

This chain joins TRBV10-3 and TRBJ1-5, with a tentative D call TRBD1 (5 bases). The CDR3 is made up of 16 amino acids. V shed 0 bases and J shed 7 bases, with 16 bases lying between them. Germline-derived CDR1 and CDR2 are ENHRY and SYGVKD. The CDR3 sequence is CAISESSGQVGQPQHF. The CDR3 DNA reads as TGTGCCATCAGTGAGTCGTCGGGGCAAGTGGGCCAGCCCCAGCATTTT.

This clonotype was picked up many times. V is TRBV20-1 and J is TRBJ2-5, with D perhaps being TRBD1 or TRBD2 (6 bases each). V lost 1 base to trimming and J lost 7 bases, with 16 bases between them. The CDR3 covers 14 residues. Germline V gene sequence: CDR1 DFQATT, CDR2 SNEGSKA (reference sequence). CDR3 in amino acids: CSARVGGQLGTQYF. CDR3 bases: TGCAGTGCTAGAGTCGGGGGCCAACTGGGGACCCAGTACTTC.

This clonotype was picked up many times. The V gene is TRBV12-3 or TRBV12-4, the J gene TRBJ2-1; TRBD2 is a possible D gene (5 bases). V dropped 5 bases and J dropped 10 bases, with 18 bases sitting between them. The CDR3 is 14 amino acids. In DNA form, the CDR3 reads TGTGCCAGCAGTCTTCCGGGCCTAGCCCGGGAGCAGTTCTTC. Its translation is CASSLPGLAREQFF.